The T cell receptor (beta chain) described here comes from a study of blood T cell repertoires in COVID-19 (dated by TCRdb to 2019 to 2021). At the level of the whole study: Samples covering the acute and convalescent phases of COVID-19 were provided by collaborators in the United States, Italy and Spain. A de-identified subject ID, COVID-19 status, age in years and sex were almost always included in the sample metadata. The repertoires were made available in a free public database intended to serve as a resource for research on the immune response to SARS-CoV-2. The prospective study material was composed of cDNA or gDNA derived from T cells, B-cell-depleted T cells, or PBMCs. The samples were drawn from two sources: the first 160 participants of the ongoing ImmuneRACE study, and approximately 1,300 subjects contributed by 6 global collaborators. Where available, HLA class I and class II types were obtained from metadata supplied by the sample provider rather than from assay-based typing. Deeply sampled blood TCRbeta repertoires from subjects exposed to, actively infected with, or recovered from COVID-19 were included in the dataset. What the research found in general, with its limitations: How much clinical and demographic metadata was included differed by source and by participant, and the metadata was provided uncurated.

Including the terminal cysteine and phenylalanine, the CDR3 comprises 14 residues. Only the CDR3 DNA stays, 42 bases, in frame from base 1. The germline V end is reduced by 1 base and the J end by 3 bases; junction bases left unmatched: 1. The germline V gene provides CDR1 SGHRS and CDR2 YFSETQ. TCRbeta CDR3 regions were amplified from genomic DNA using the immunoSEQ Assay, a bias-controlled multiplex PCR. Processing in the source paper ran as follows. The number of nucleated cells in each sample was estimated from the amplification of reference gene primers within the assay. To quantify the absolute abundance of each unique TCRbeta CDR3 rearrangement, sequence reads were collapsed and filtered. For each sample, productive Simpson clonality was calculated as the square root of Simpson's diversity index across productive rearrangements. Imported from immuneACCESS, the table was reduced by TCRdb to in-frame sequences with V and J called. These copies leave out some clones; in studies compared against another copy, an unresolved V gene accounts for under half, and the cause of the remainder is not known. The V and J calls and clone size are taken from that table; D and trimming were inferred from the DNA. The sample yields roughly 230,000 clones; 82% were counted once. The ten top clones hold 3% to 4% of the sample.

For this clone: Its antigen target is currently unknown. Nothing much larger sits one base from this clone, and base qualities are not available.

Participants in the prospective study were aged 18 to 89 years, lived in 20 to 30 United States geographic areas, and enrolled through a virtual design. To assign participants to cohorts, the prospective study relied on clinical history that participants themselves reported in a screening survey and a study questionnaire. Recovered participants in ImmuneRACE Cohort 3 were defined by two consecutive negative NP/OP PCR tests, clearance by a healthcare professional, or resolution of symptoms. In the prospective study, whole blood, serum and a nasopharyngeal or oropharyngeal swab were collected from each participant by mobile phlebotomists. Participants in the prospective study had the option to provide additional blood draws and questionnaires over a roughly 2-month period. Prospective study blood samples were shipped either frozen or at room temperature before DNA extraction.

The rearranged segments are TRBV5-1 and TRBJ1-1; a stretch of 9 junction bases matches TRBD1. Sequencing was done on a sample of PBMCs or T cells enriched from blood (not recorded which). This sequence was found in a woman aged 60-70 years who had recovered from COVID-19. The DNA reads TGCGCCAGCAGCTTGTGGGACAGGGACACTGAAGCTTTCTTT. This sequence encodes CASSLWDRDTEAFF.